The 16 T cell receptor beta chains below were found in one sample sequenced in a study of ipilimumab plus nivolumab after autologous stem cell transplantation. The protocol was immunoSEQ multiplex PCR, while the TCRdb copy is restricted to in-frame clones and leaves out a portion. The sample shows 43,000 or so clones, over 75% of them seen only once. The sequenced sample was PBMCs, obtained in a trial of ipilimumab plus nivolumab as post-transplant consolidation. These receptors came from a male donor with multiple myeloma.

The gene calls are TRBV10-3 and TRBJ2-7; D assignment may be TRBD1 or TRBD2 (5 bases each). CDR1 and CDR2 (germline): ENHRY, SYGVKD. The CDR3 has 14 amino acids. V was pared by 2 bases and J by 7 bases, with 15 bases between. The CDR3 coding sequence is TGTGCCATCAGTGAGGCTCGGGACCATCGGGAGCAGTACTTC. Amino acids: CAISEARDHREQYF.

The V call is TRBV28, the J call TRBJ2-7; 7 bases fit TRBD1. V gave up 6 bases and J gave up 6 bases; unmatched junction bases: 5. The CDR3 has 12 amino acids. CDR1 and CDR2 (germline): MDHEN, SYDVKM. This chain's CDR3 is CASRRQGSEQYF. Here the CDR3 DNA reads TGTGCCAGCAGACGACAGGGTAGCGAGCAGTACTTC.

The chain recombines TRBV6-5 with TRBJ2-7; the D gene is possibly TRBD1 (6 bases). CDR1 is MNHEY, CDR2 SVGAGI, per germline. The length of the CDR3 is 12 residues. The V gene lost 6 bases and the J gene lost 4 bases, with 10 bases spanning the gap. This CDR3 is CASRVRGYEQYF. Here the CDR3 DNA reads TGTGCCAGCAGGGTTAGGGGGTACGAGCAGTACTTC.

CDR3 in amino acids: CASSFPGTSNEQFF. The CDR3 bases are TGTGCCAGCAGTTTTCCCGGGACTTCCAATGAGCAGTTCTTC. The rearrangement uses TRBV5-4 and TRBJ2-1, with D possibly matching TRBD2 (6 bases). The CDR3 contains 14 residues. V shed 5 bases and J shed 6 bases, with 15 bases lying between them. Germline assignment: CDR1 SGHNT and CDR2 YYREEE (reference sequence).

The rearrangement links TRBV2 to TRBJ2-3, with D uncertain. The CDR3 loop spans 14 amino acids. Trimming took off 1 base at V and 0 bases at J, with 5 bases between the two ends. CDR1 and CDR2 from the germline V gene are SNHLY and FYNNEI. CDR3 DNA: TGTGCCAGCAGTGAAGACAGTAGCACAGATACGCAGTATTTT. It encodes CASSEDSSTDTQYF. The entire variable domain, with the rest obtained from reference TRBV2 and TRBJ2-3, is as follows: EPEVTQTPSHQVTQMGQEVILRCVPISNHLYFYWYRQILGQKVEFLVSFYNNEISEKSEIFDDQFSVERPDGSNFTLKIRSTKLEDSAMYFCASSEDSSTDTQYFGPGTRLTVL.

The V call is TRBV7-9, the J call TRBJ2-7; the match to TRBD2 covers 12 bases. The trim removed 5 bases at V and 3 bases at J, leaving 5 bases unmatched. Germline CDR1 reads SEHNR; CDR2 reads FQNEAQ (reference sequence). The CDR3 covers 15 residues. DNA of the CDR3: TGTGCCAGCAGCCCCTCTAGCGGGAGGGTCTACGAGCAGTACTTC. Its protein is CASSPSSGRVYEQYF.

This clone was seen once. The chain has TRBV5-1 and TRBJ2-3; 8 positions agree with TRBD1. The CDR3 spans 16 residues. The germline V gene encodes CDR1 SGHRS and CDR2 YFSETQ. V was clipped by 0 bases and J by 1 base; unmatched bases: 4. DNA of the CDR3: TGCGCCAGCAGCTTGGCCCCGGGACAGGGCACAGATACGCAGTATTTT. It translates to CASSLAPGQGTDTQYF. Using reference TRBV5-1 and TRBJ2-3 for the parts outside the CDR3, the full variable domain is KAGVTQTPRYLIKTRGQQVTLSCSPISGHRSVSWYQQTPGQGLQFLFEYFSETQRNKGNFPGRFSGRQFSNSRSEMNVSTLELGDSALYLCASSLAPGQGTDTQYFGPGTRLTVL.

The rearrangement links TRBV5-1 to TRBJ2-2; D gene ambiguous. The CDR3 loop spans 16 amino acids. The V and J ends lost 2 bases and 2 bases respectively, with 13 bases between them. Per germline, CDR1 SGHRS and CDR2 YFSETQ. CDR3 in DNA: TGCGCCAGCAGCTTTCACCAAACCCCTAACACCGGGGAGCTGTTTTTT. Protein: CASSFHQTPNTGELFF.

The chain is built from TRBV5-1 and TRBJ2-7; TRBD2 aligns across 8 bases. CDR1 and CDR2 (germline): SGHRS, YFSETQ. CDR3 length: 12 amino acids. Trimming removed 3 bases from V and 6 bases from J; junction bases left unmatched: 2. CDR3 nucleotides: TGCGCCAGCAGCTCGGGGGGGGGCGAGCAGTACTTC. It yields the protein CASSSGGGEQYF.

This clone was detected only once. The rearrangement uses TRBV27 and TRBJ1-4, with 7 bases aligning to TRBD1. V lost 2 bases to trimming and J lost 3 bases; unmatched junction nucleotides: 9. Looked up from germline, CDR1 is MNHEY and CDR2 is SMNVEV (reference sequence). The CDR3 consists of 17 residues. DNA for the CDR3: TGTGCCAGCAGTTTAAGGGGCCAGGGGGGAGCTAATGAAAAACTGTTTTTT. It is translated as CASSLRGQGGANEKLFF. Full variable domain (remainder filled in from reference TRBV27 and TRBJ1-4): EAQVTQNPRYLITVTGKKLTVTCSQNMNHEYMSWYRQDPGLGLRQIYYSMNVEVTDKGDVPEGYKVSRKEKRNFPLILESPSPNQTSLYFCASSLRGQGGANEKLFFGSGTQLSVL.

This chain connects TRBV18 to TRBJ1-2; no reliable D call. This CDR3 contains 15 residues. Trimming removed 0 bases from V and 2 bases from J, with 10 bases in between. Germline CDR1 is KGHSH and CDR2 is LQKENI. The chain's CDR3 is CASSPPGNPNYGYTF. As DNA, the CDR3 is TGTGCCAGCTCACCACCAGGGAACCCCAACTATGGCTACACCTTC.

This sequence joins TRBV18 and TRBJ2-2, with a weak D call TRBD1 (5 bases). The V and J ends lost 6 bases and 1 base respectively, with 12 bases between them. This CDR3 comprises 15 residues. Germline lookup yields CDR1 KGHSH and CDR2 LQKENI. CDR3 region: CASSPRAMNTGELFF. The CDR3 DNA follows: TGTGCCAGCTCGCCCAGGGCTATGAACACCGGGGAGCTGTTTTTT.

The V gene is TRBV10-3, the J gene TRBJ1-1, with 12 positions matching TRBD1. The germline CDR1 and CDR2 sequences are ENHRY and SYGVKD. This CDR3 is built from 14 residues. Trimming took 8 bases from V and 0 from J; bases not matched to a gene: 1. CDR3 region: CAIGTGGLNTEAFF. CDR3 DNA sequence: TGTGCCATCGGGACAGGGGGCCTGAACACTGAAGCTTTCTTT.

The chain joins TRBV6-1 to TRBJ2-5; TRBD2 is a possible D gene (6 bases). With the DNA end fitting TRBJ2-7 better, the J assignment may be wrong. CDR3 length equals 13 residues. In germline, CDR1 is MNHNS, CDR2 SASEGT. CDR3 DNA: TGTGCCACGGGGGACGCCATGAGGTACGAGCAGTACTTC. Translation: CATGDAMRYEQYF.

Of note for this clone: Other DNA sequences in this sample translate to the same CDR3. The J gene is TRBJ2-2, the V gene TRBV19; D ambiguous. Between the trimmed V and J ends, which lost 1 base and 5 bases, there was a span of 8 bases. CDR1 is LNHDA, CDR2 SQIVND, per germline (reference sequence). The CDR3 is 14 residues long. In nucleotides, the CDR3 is TGTGCCAGTAGTATAGGGGCCCCTACCGGGGAGCTGTTTTTT. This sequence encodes CASSIGAPTGELFF.

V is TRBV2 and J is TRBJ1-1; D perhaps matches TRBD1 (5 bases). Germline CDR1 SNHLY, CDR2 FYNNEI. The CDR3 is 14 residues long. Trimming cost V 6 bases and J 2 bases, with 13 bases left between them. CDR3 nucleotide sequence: TGTGCCAGCAGCGGGGACGGTCTCAACACTGAAGCTTTCTTT. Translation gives CASSGDGLNTEAFF.